This T cell receptor beta chain was identified in a study of blood T cell repertoires in COVID-19. At the level of the study: Sites across the United States, Italy and Spain contributed samples from acute and convalescent COVID-19. T cells, B-cell-depleted T cells, or PBMCs supplied cDNA or gDNA.

Under the authors' procedure: Nucleated cell number was recorded as an estimate derived from reference gene primer amplification. Sequenced by immunoSEQ multiplex PCR; TCRdb stores in-frame clones only, minus some. V and J calls and clone size are copied from that table; D and trimming were computed from the DNA. The data contain 250,000 to 300,000 clones, 87% of them singletons. V was clipped by 7 bases and J by 0 bases; unmatched bases: 8. CDR3 length: 15 residues. Germline V gene lookup returns CDR1 WSHSY and CDR2 SAAADI. What was sequenced was peripheral blood. The V gene is TRBV10-2, the J gene TRBJ2-7; 8 bases line up with TRBD1. This sequence was found in a woman in her thirties or forties who had recovered from COVID-19. The CDR3 spells CASNPTGAGSYEQYF. The CDR3 DNA reads as TGCGCCAGCAACCCGACAGGGGCAGGCTCCTACGAGCAGTACTTC.